Only a few counts were recorded for the clone carrying this T cell receptor (beta chain). Antigen unknown. Expressed TCRB transcripts were sequenced, since all the RNA that had been isolated was reverse transcribed. Here immunoSEQ multiplex PCR was the method, and the copy in TCRdb shows in-frame clones only, minus some. The data show 630,000 or so clones, roughly an eighth seen once. Each donor gave one heparinised blood draw averaging roughly 120 mL. The trim removed 0 bases at V and 4 bases at J, leaving 1 base unmatched. The CDR3 contains 15 residues. CDR1 and CDR2 from the germline V gene are KGHSH and LQKENI. The data originate from a study of beta chain features in type 1 diabetes. Study information: Age and gender were similar between patients and healthy donors, as were cell yields.

Study-wide points: Shorter TCRB CDR3s, moderately but significantly so, were found in Type 1 diabetes patients in all four CD4+ subsets. A potential influence of HLA type upon TCRB rearrangement remained unresolved herein.

The chain is built from TRBV18 and TRBJ2-3; 10 bases match TRBD2. The receptor's source is a man between 18 and 29 years old with type 1 diabetes. What was sequenced was naive CD4+ T cells from blood. The CDR3 nucleotides are TGTGCCAGCTCACCACCACTAGCGGGGTCAGATACGCAGTATTTT. Translation: CASSPPLAGSDTQYF.